The clone carrying this T cell receptor (beta chain) was seen only a few times. What it recognizes is unknown. The sample belongs to a study of T cells in Graves' hyperthyroidism and ophthalmopathy. Study-level results: Most thyroid clonotypes expanded above 0.001 were also detected in blood.

Stability of Graves' hyperthyroidism was defined as absent ophthalmopathy progression within 18 months. Unmatched junction bases numbered 3, after V lost 8 bases and J lost 7 bases. Germline CDR1 is MDHEN and CDR2 is SYDVKM. The CDR3 extends over 11 amino acids. It was RNA transcripts that yielded the amplified TCR beta CDR3 regions. Researchers ran a first-round RT-PCR on the TCR CDR3 using the HTBI primer set. TCRdb used MiXCR to reprocess the multiplex PCR reads, holding one entry per CDR3 protein. The data contain fewer than 350,000 distinct CDR3 sequences, around a sixth of them singletons. Sequencing was performed on blood. This clonotype originated in a woman aged 45-60 years with Graves' hyperthyroidism. J is TRBJ1-2 and V is TRBV28; 8 bases match TRBD1. The CDR3 protein is CASFTGGGYTF. In nucleotides, the CDR3 is TGTGCCAGCTTCACAGGGGGTGGCTACACCTTC.